This paragraph covers one T cell receptor (beta chain) sequence. Which antigen it targets is not known. No per-base quality is available; no much larger clone lies one base away. The sample is drawn from a study of lymphopenia after photon versus proton radiotherapy (dated by TCRdb to the late 2010s). General notes on the study: The immunological effects of photon versus proton radiation therapy were compared in patients with gastrointestinal tumors who developed high-grade lymphopenia. The goal of the study was to describe how the two radiation modalities differ in their effects on the immune system. The cohort comprised about 20 patients with gastrointestinal tumors who received either photon or proton therapy and then developed lymphopenia. Broad study findings and their caveats: The survival association was assessed only in patients who died, and better survival with proton therapy was presented by the authors as a possibility rather than a demonstrated result. Across the cohort, among patients who died, a greater drop in TCR diversity after the nadir was inversely correlated with overall survival time. Once the lymphocyte count had reached its nadir, the repertoires of photon-treated patients showed oligoclonal expansion, particularly of CD8+ Temra cells, and this expansion drove the decline in diversity. Proton-treated patients stayed relatively stable during treatment, while photon-treated patients lost naive T cells and TCR diversity and gained effector/memory populations.

Receptor libraries were prepared by the immunoSEQ multiplex PCR assay. Alongside multiparametric flow cytometry, deep sequencing of rearranged TCR beta loci was used to profile the T cell repertoires. Entries here come from immuneACCESS through TCRdb and include only in-frame sequences with V and J called. Some clones fail to appear in such tables; in the studies checked, an unresolved V gene covers under half of the shortfall, and the cause of the remainder is unknown. Here the sample has under 70,000 clones; under 95% occur a single time. 2.2% of the sample rests with the top ten. The sequencing here drew on peripheral blood, taken from a patient treated with photon-based radiotherapy. The origin of this receptor is a woman in her forties with cholangiocarcinoma.

This receptor has the CDR3 CASSQERGPRYYQPQHF. The nucleotide sequence reads TGTGCCAGCAGCCAAGAAAGGGGTCCCCGATACTATCAGCCCCAGCATTTT. This chain is built from TRBV4-2 and TRBJ1-5; D gene: possibly TRBD1, on 5 matching bases. The CDR3 has 17 amino acids, counting the end cysteine and phenylalanine. Only CDR3 DNA is held: 51 bases, read in frame from base 1. V sheds 0 bases and J sheds 5 bases, leaving 17 bases between their ends. CDR1 LGHNA and CDR2 YNFKEQ were looked up in the germline V gene.